A single sample gave rise to the 22 T cell receptor beta chains below, sequenced in a study of OX40 agonist ivuxolimab in advanced cancers. Preparation of the library involved the immunoSEQ multiplex PCR assay. Not all clones reach the TCRdb copy of this immuneACCESS table, which keeps in-frame sequences only. Checked studies attribute under half of the gap to unresolved V genes and leave the rest unexplained. Across this sample there are 30,000 to 40,000 clones, with around 83% seen only once. The ten largest clones capture roughly 10% of the sample. The sample consisted of CD4+ or CD8+ T cells sorted from blood, taken in a trial of the OX40 agonist ivuxolimab. The receptors were gathered from an adult with an advanced solid tumor such as melanoma, head and neck, liver or kidney cancer.

The V gene is TRBV27, the J gene TRBJ2-2; TRBD2 matches 10 bases. This CDR3 region has 17 residues. V gave up 8 bases and J gave up 4 bases; unmatched junction bases: 13. The germline V gene encodes CDR1 MNHEY and CDR2 SMNVEV (reference sequence). The CDR3 DNA reads as TGTGCCAGCGGATCTATAGCGGGAGGAAGTAGCACCGGGGAGCTGTTTTTT. Amino acid sequence: CASGSIAGGSSTGELFF.

This chain uses TRBV30 with TRBJ2-3; 9 nucleotides match TRBD2. Per germline, CDR1 GTSNPN and CDR2 SVGIG (reference sequence). CDR3 length: 15 residues. The junction had 7 bases not matched to a gene; V was cut back by 0 bases and J by 6 bases. The CDR3 DNA sequence: TGTGCCTGGAGTGTAAATAGCGGGGGAGTGGATACGCAGTATTTT. Translated: CAWSVNSGGVDTQYF.

The chain uses TRBV6-5 and TRBJ2-7; the D is unclear. Trimming removed 5 bases from V and 6 bases from J, with 11 bases in between. Germline V gene sequence: CDR1 MNHEY, CDR2 SVGAGI. This CDR3 is built from 12 residues. The CDR3 DNA follows: TGTGCCAGCAGTCCCAGTCGGCGCGAGCAGTACTTC. This gives the protein CASSPSRREQYF.

The V and J genes are TRBV27 and TRBJ2-1; 8 nucleotides line up with TRBD1. Losses at the gene ends were 8 bases for V and 3 bases for J; bases not matched to a gene: 6. The CDR3 spans 14 residues. CDR1 MNHEY and CDR2 SMNVEV come from the germline V gene (reference sequence). The CDR3 loop is CASGQGWGYNEQFF. CDR3 nucleotide sequence: TGTGCCAGCGGACAGGGTTGGGGCTACAATGAGCAGTTCTTC.

The chain has TRBV2 and TRBJ2-7; 7 bases fit TRBD1. This CDR3 comprises 13 residues. V lost 5 bases to trimming and J lost 3 bases; unmatched junction nucleotides: 4. Per germline, CDR1 SNHLY and CDR2 FYNNEI. CDR3 sequence reads: CASSRQGGYEQYF. The CDR3 region has the DNA TGTGCCAGCAGTCGACAGGGTGGCTACGAGCAGTACTTC.

The chain joins TRBV29-1 to TRBJ2-1, with D tentatively TRBD2 (6 bases). This CDR3 comprises 13 residues. Trimming stripped 5 bases from V and 6 bases from J, with 14 bases between. The germline V gene has CDR1 SQVTM and CDR2 ANQGSEA. The CDR3 region is CSVSGVGSNEQFF. CDR3 coding DNA: TGCAGCGTTTCGGGAGTGGGGTCCAATGAGCAGTTCTTC.

The chain is built from TRBV5-1 and TRBJ2-5; D gene ambiguous. The germline CDR1 and CDR2 sequences are SGHRS and YFSETQ. Deletions cut 4 bases from V and 1 base from J, with 5 bases between. This CDR3 has 12 amino acids. CDR3 protein: CASSPLQETQYF. The CDR3 nucleotides are TGCGCCAGCAGCCCCCTCCAAGAGACCCAGTACTTC.

This clone was recorded only once. The V and J genes are TRBV5-1 and TRBJ2-2, with a tentative D call TRBD1 (6 bases). CDR1 and CDR2 (germline): SGHRS, YFSETQ. The ends were cut back, 4 bases at V and 4 bases at J, with 14 bases in the middle. The CDR3 runs to 15 residues. Here the CDR3 DNA reads TGCGCCAGCAGCACGGCGGTACAGGGCACCGGGGAGCTGTTTTTT. Translation gives CASSTAVQGTGELFF.

The chain links TRBV7-6 to TRBJ2-3, with D unresolved. Germline CDR1 is SGHVS and CDR2 is FNYEAQ. With 2 bases removed from V and 0 bases from J, the gap between germline ends came to 15 bases. The CDR3 spans 17 residues. CDR3 protein: CASSLTELVTSTDTQYF. The CDR3 DNA reads TGTGCCAGCAGCTTAACCGAGCTAGTGACTAGCACAGATACGCAGTATTTT.

In its sample, this clone was seen a few times. V gene TRBV2 combines with J gene TRBJ2-2, with D hard to call. This CDR3 is 14 amino acids long. Germline V gene data show CDR1 as SNHLY and CDR2 as FYNNEI. Trimming cost V 7 bases and J 7 bases, with 16 bases left between them. Here the CDR3 reads CASIRTLDGGELFF. CDR3 DNA sequence: TGTGCCAGCATAAGGACCCTTGATGGCGGGGAGCTGTTTTTT.

Only a few counts were recorded for this clone. The chain joins TRBV6-5 to TRBJ1-2, with D possibly matching TRBD1 (5 bases). This CDR3 spans 14 amino acids. V dropped 0 bases and J dropped 6 bases, with 11 bases sitting between them. Germline V gives CDR1 MNHEY, CDR2 SVGAGI. CDR3 nucleotide sequence: TGTGCCAGCAGTTACTCGAGCAGGGTGGATGGCTACACCTTC. Protein sequence: CASSYSSRVDGYTF.

The chain is built from TRBV7-9 and TRBJ2-5; 11 bases agree with TRBD2. After removal of 4 bases from V and 0 bases from J, the junction contained 7 bases not matched to a gene. The CDR3 totals 17 residues. In germline, CDR1 is SEHNR, CDR2 FQNEAQ (reference sequence). The CDR3 DNA sequence: TGTGCCAGCAGCTACGGGACTAGCGGTTTGTACCAAGAGACCCAGTACTTC. Amino acids: CASSYGTSGLYQETQYF.

The chain is built from TRBV29-1 and TRBJ2-3; 8 bases align to TRBD2. The V gene's germline CDR1 is SQVTM and CDR2 ANQGSEA. The CDR3 consists of 11 residues. Germline trimming cut 8 bases from V and 6 bases from J; bases unmatched to any gene: 4. The CDR3 is CSTGGLDTQYF. The CDR3 DNA follows: TGCAGCACGGGAGGGTTGGATACGCAGTATTTT.

This chain uses TRBV6-6 with TRBJ1-1, with D uncertain. The CDR3 totals 12 residues. V was pared by 2 bases and J by 5 bases, with 6 bases between. Looked up from germline, CDR1 is MNHNY and CDR2 is SVGAGI (reference sequence). In DNA, the CDR3 is TGTGCCAGCAGTTACGGGAAAACTGAAGCTTTCTTT. Protein: CASSYGKTEAFF.

V and J are TRBV6-5 and TRBJ1-5, with D possibly being TRBD1 (5 bases). CDR1 and CDR2 (germline): MNHEY, SVGAGI. The V gene lost 2 bases and the J gene lost 6 bases, with 11 bases spanning the gap. The CDR3 extends over 14 amino acids. The CDR3 region has the DNA TGTGCCAGCAGTTACCAGGCAGGGACTCAGCCCCAGCATTTT. This codes for CASSYQAGTQPQHF.

This clone was seen once. The chain links TRBV5-4 to TRBJ1-3; D is perhaps TRBD1 (5 bases). This CDR3 has 16 residues. V lost 2 bases to trimming and J lost 0 bases, with 12 bases between them. Germline CDR1 SGHNT, CDR2 YYREEE (reference sequence). This CDR3 reads CASSFEGTSSGNTIYF. CDR3 coding DNA: TGTGCCAGCAGCTTCGAGGGGACCAGCTCTGGAAACACCATATATTTT.

The rearrangement links TRBV28 to TRBJ2-1; TRBD2 might be the D (5 bases). V lost 2 bases, J lost 2 bases, and 7 bases lay in between. The CDR3 totals 14 residues. From germline, CDR1 is MDHEN and CDR2 SYDVKM. CDR3 sequence: CASSLSGTYNEQFF. The CDR3 DNA reads as TGTGCCAGCAGTTTAAGCGGCACCTACAATGAGCAGTTCTTC. Complete variable domain (other parts from reference TRBV28 and TRBJ2-1): DVKVTQSSRYLVKRTGEKVFLECVQDMDHENMFWYRQDPGLGLRLIYFSYDVKMKEKGDIPEGYSVSREKKERFSLILESASTNQTSMYLCASSLSGTYNEQFFGPGTRLTVL.

The CDR3 sequence is CASSQGHFSGANVLTF. The CDR3 coding sequence is TGTGCCAGCAGCCAAGGGCATTTCTCTGGGGCCAACGTCCTGACTTTC. The rearrangement links TRBV4-2 to TRBJ2-6; unclear D gene. The germline V gene encodes CDR1 LGHNA and CDR2 YNFKEQ. This CDR3 has 16 amino acids. V lost 1 base, J lost 0 bases, and 7 bases lay in between.

The chain has TRBV5-6 and TRBJ2-3; 10 bases map to TRBD2. The V segment lost 4 bases and the J segment 1 base; nucleotides outside the gene matches: 0. The germline V gene has CDR1 SGHDT and CDR2 YYEEEE. CDR3 length equals 14 residues. This CDR3 is CASSLAGGTDTQYF. In DNA, the CDR3 is TGTGCCAGCAGCCTAGCGGGGGGCACAGATACGCAGTATTTT.

This sequence joins TRBV14 and TRBJ1-1; weak D call: TRBD1 (5 bases). Germline lookup yields CDR1 SGHDN and CDR2 FVKESK. The V end was cut by 0 bases, the J end by 1 base, with 9 bases between. The CDR3 runs 15 residues. CDR3 sequence (DNA): TGTGCCAGCAGCCAAGATTGGGGCAGGAACACTGAAGCTTTCTTT. Amino acids: CASSQDWGRNTEAFF.

This clone was found once. The chain links TRBV5-6 to TRBJ2-1; the D gene is possibly TRBD2 (5 bases). The germline V gene encodes CDR1 SGHDT and CDR2 YYEEEE. V was pared by 4 bases and J by 8 bases, with 10 bases between. The CDR3 length is 12 residues. The DNA of the CDR3 is TGTGCCAGCAGCCGGTTCGGGGATGAGCAGTTCTTC. It codes for CASSRFGDEQFF. The variable domain in full, completed from reference TRBV5-6 and TRBJ2-1, reads DAGVTQSPTHLIKTRGQQVTLRCSPKSGHDTVSWYQQALGQGPQFIFQYYEEEERQRGNFPDRFSGHQFPNYSSELNVNALLLGDSALYLCASSRFGDEQFFGPGTRLTVL.

As to this clone: Other DNA sequences in the sample encode the same CDR3. V and J are TRBV18 and TRBJ2-2; 9 positions match TRBD1. Germline V gene sequence: CDR1 KGHSH, CDR2 LQKENI. J was trimmed by 4 bases and V by 0 bases; bases with no gene match: 3. The CDR3 consists of 16 residues. Written as DNA, the CDR3 is TGTGCCAGCTCACCACCGCGGGACAGGGCCACCGGGGAGCTGTTTTTT. It codes for CASSPPRDRATGELFF.